The rows below give T cell receptor beta chains drawn from one sample of a study of identical twins. MiXCR, run by TCRdb on the 5' RACE reads, gives a single entry per CDR3 protein. The data show under 300,000 distinct CDR3 sequences, 11% to 15% seen once. The sequenced sample consisted of memory (CD45RO+) T cells sorted from blood. The receptors derive from a young woman in good health. CDR3s include the opening cysteine and the closing phenylalanine or tryptophan. D genes are given only for firm matches. The listing skips clone size in some rows; elsewhere it reads once, few, many or a size class.

clone size | J gene | D gene | V gene | CDR3 protein | CDR3 DNA
NA | TRBJ2-7 | TRBD2 | TRBV13 | CASSARLAGGRREEQYF | TGTGCCAGCAGCGCCCGACTAGCGGGAGGGCGGCGTGAAGAGCAGTACTTC
many | TRBJ2-7 | TRBD2 | TRBV6-1 | CASTSVVLAGGKEQYF | TGTGCCAGCACATCGGTTGTCTTGGCGGGAGGGAAAGAGCAGTACTTC
NA | TRBJ1-1 | TRBD1 | TRBV12-5 | CASGRDRGWAEAFF | TGTGCTAGTGGACGGGACAGGGGTTGGGCTGAAGCTTTCTTT
NA | TRBJ2-2 | NA | TRBV12-3/TRBV12-4 | CASSLYSANTGELFF | TGTGCCAGCAGCTTATACTCCGCGAACACCGGGGAGCTGTTTTTT
NA | TRBJ1-1 | TRBD1 | TRBV2 | CASGEDRDEAFF | TGTGCCAGCGGGGAGGACAGGGATGAAGCTTTCTTT
few | TRBJ2-3 | NA | TRBV27 | CASSVTGFTDTQYF | TGTGCCAGCAGCGTGACAGGTTTCACAGATACGCAGTATTTT
NA | TRBJ2-6 | NA | TRBV30 | CAWGFRTTGANVLTF | TGTGCCTGGGGGTTTCGGACAACCGGGGCCAACGTCCTGACTTTC
NA | TRBJ2-1 | TRBD1 | TRBV12-3/TRBV12-4 | CASSGDRDNEQFF | TGTGCCAGCAGTGGGGACAGGGACAATGAGCAGTTCTTC
few | TRBJ1-6 | NA | TRBV7-3 | CASSLSEFSPLHF | TGTGCCAGCAGCTTATCCGAATTTTCACCCCTCCACTTT
NA | TRBJ2-3 | TRBD2 | TRBV12-3/TRBV12-4 | CASSGTSGYTQYF | TGTGCCAGCAGTGGGACTAGCGGGTATACGCAGTATTTT
many | TRBJ1-1 | NA | TRBV29-1 | CSVVRDLYTEAFF | TGCAGCGTTGTGAGGGACTTATACACTGAAGCTTTCTTT
few | TRBJ1-2 | NA | TRBV7-2 | CASSAAAGLYGYTF | TGTGCCAGCAGCGCAGCCGCAGGGCTCTATGGCTACACCTTC
NA | TRBJ2-3 | NA | TRBV10-3 | CAISGMVSPSSTDTQYF | TGTGCCATCAGTGGTATGGTGTCTCCGAGTAGCACAGATACGCAGTATTTT
many | TRBJ2-5 | NA | TRBV7-9 | CASSRRDSSPQETQYF | TGTGCCAGCAGCCGCCGGGACTCATCCCCCCAGGAGACCCAGTACTTC
NA | TRBJ2-2 | NA | TRBV2 | CASSVGLPPNTGELFF | TGTGCCAGCAGTGTGGGGTTACCCCCTAACACCGGGGAGCTGTTTTTT
few | TRBJ2-7 | TRBD2 | TRBV9 | CASSVGLAGFYEQYF | TGTGCCAGCAGCGTAGGCCTAGCGGGGTTCTACGAGCAGTACTTC
few | TRBJ2-7 | NA | TRBV20-1 | CSAGLPAVYEQYF | TGCAGTGCTGGGCTTCCGGCTGTCTACGAGCAGTACTTC
many | TRBJ2-3 | NA | TRBV7-2 | CASSPQGRSTDTQYF | TGTGCCAGCAGCCCTCAGGGGCGGAGCACAGATACGCAGTATTTT
many | TRBJ2-5 | NA | TRBV15 | CATEAGPQETQYF | TGTGCCACTGAGGCGGGACCCCAAGAGACCCAGTACTTC
few | TRBJ2-5 | TRBD2 | TRBV4-1 | CASSPSAGERGTQYF | TGCGCCAGCAGCCCCTCAGCGGGAGAACGGGGGACCCAGTACTTC
NA | TRBJ2-3 | TRBD2 | TRBV12-3/TRBV12-4 | CASSRGGRGDTQYF | TGTGCCAGCAGTCGCGGGGGGCGGGGAGATACGCAGTATTTT
few | TRBJ2-3 | NA | TRBV5-1 | CASSPRPGLPGDTQYF | TGCGCCAGCAGCCCCCGACCGGGTCTTCCGGGAGATACGCAGTATTTT
few | TRBJ2-7 | NA | TRBV2 | CASTGGLNYEQYF | TGTGCCAGCACCGGGGGACTCAACTACGAGCAGTACTTC
few | TRBJ2-4 | TRBD1 | TRBV20-1 | CSALIDRGLAKNIQYF | TGCAGTGCCCTTATTGACAGGGGGCTAGCCAAAAACATTCAGTACTTC
few | TRBJ2-1 | TRBD2 | TRBV7-2 | CASSATSGRVNEQFF | TGTGCCAGCAGCGCGACTAGCGGGAGGGTAAATGAGCAGTTCTTC
few | TRBJ1-2 | TRBD1 | TRBV5-1 | CASSPGGQGIYGYTF | TGCGCCAGCAGCCCAGGGGGACAGGGAATTTATGGCTACACCTTC
many | TRBJ1-2 | TRBD1 | TRBV27 | CASRRTGQSYTF | TGTGCCAGCAGGCGGACAGGGCAGAGCTACACCTTC
few | TRBJ2-3 | TRBD2 | TRBV6-2/TRBV6-3 | CASSSRTSGRTDTQYF | TGTGCCAGCAGTTCGAGGACTAGCGGGAGGACAGATACGCAGTATTTT
many | TRBJ1-1 | NA | TRBV5-1 | CASSFTRDTEAFF | TGCGCCAGCAGCTTTACACGGGATACTGAAGCTTTCTTT
NA | TRBJ2-6 | NA | TRBV4-3 | CASSSRYGGANVLTF | TGCGCCAGCAGCTCCCGGTACGGGGGGGCCAACGTCCTGACTTTC
NA | TRBJ1-1 | TRBD1 | TRBV11-3 | CASSARQGREAFF | TGTGCCAGCAGCGCACGACAGGGACGTGAAGCTTTCTTT
few | TRBJ2-2 | TRBD2 | TRBV7-6 | CASRLLASGGTGELFF | TGTGCCAGCAGACTTCTGGCTAGCGGGGGGACCGGGGAGCTGTTTTTT
NA | TRBJ2-7 | NA | TRBV18 | CASSQNFEQYF | TGTGCCAGCTCACAAAACTTCGAGCAGTACTTC
few | TRBJ2-7 | TRBD2 | TRBV20-1 | CSAGTTSGSYEQYF | TGCAGTGCCGGCACGACTAGCGGGTCCTACGAGCAGTACTTC
many | TRBJ2-1 | NA | TRBV7-7 | CASSPGGLNEQFF | TGTGCTAGCAGCCCCGGGGGGCTGAATGAGCAGTTCTTC
NA | TRBJ2-7 | NA | TRBV11-2 | CASSSDREGEQYF | TGTGCCAGCAGCTCCGACAGGGAGGGCGAGCAGTACTTC
NA | TRBJ2-1 | TRBD2 | TRBV15 | CATSREGLAGYNEQFF | TGTGCCACCAGCAGGGAAGGACTAGCGGGGTACAATGAGCAGTTCTTC
few | TRBJ2-1 | NA | TRBV9 | CASSVTDYPRRGEQFF | TGTGCCAGCAGCGTAACCGACTACCCAAGGAGAGGTGAGCAGTTCTTC
NA | TRBJ1-2 | NA | TRBV29-1 | CSGGGQNYGYTF | TGCAGCGGGGGGGGGCAGAACTATGGCTACACCTTC
few | TRBJ1-6 | NA | TRBV20-1 | CSASLGQGGSPLHF | TGCAGTGCTAGTCTGGGGCAGGGCGGTTCACCCCTCCACTTT
NA | TRBJ2-1 | TRBD1 | TRBV6-1 | CASRGTGESGKSSYNEQFF | TGTGCCAGCAGGGGTACAGGGGAGTCGGGAAAAAGCTCCTACAATGAGCAGTTCTTC
NA | TRBJ1-4 | NA | TRBV7-9 | CASRSSRASNEKLFF | TGTGCCAGCAGATCAAGCCGGGCCTCTAATGAAAAACTGTTTTTT
many | TRBJ2-1 | NA | TRBV2 | CASSDRQTYYNEQFF | TGTGCCAGCAGTGATAGGCAGACCTACTACAATGAGCAGTTCTTC
NA | TRBJ1-6 | TRBD1 | TRBV7-3 | CASSPEGDSYSPLHF | TGTGCCAGCAGCCCCGAGGGGGACAGTTATTCACCCCTCCACTTT
few | TRBJ1-2 | NA | TRBV6-5 | CAVGRDNYGYTF | TGTGCCGTGGGCAGGGATAACTATGGCTACACCTTC
NA | TRBJ1-2 | TRBD1 | TRBV27 | CASSLSIAGGIYTF | TGTGCCAGCAGTTTATCGATAGCAGGGGGTATCTACACCTTC
NA | TRBJ2-3 | TRBD2 | TRBV4-3 | CASSLEGGSHTDTQYF | TGCGCCAGCAGCCTCGAGGGCGGGAGCCACACAGATACGCAGTATTTT
NA | TRBJ2-2 | NA | TRBV20-1 | CSALDPRRGGELFF | TGCAGCGCCCTTGACCCCCGTCGGGGCGGGGAGCTGTTTTTT
NA | TRBJ2-1 | NA | TRBV2 | CASSETGVGVNEQFF | TGTGCCAGCAGTGAAACGGGGGTTGGGGTGAATGAGCAGTTCTTC
medium-sized | TRBJ2-3 | TRBD2 | TRBV20-1 | CSYSGGTDTQYF | TGCAGTTATAGCGGGGGCACAGATACGCAGTATTTT
few | TRBJ1-6 | NA | TRBV4-2 | CASSQVSRHTNSPLHF | TGTGCCAGCAGCCAAGTATCGAGACACACCAATTCACCCCTCCACTTT
NA | TRBJ2-6 | NA | TRBV12-3/TRBV12-4 | CASRDDSGANVLTF | TGTGCCAGCAGGGACGACTCTGGGGCCAACGTCCTGACTTTC
NA | TRBJ2-7 | TRBD1 | TRBV19 | CASGGGGQGRNEQYF | TGTGCCAGTGGGGGCGGGGGACAGGGGCGCAACGAGCAGTACTTC
few | TRBJ1-5 | TRBD1 | TRBV3-1 | CASSPTPRDRGFGQPQHF | TGTGCCAGCAGCCCTACCCCCCGGGACAGGGGATTTGGTCAGCCCCAGCATTTT
many | TRBJ2-1 | NA | TRBV5-1 | CASSSLASSYNEQFF | TGCGCCAGCAGCTCTCTAGCGAGCTCCTACAATGAGCAGTTCTTC
many | TRBJ2-1 | NA | TRBV29-1 | CSVDPGLLQFF | TGCAGCGTTGACCCCGGGCTGTTGCAGTTCTTC
many | TRBJ2-3 | TRBD2 | TRBV10-3 | CAISESASGRKSDTQYF | TGTGCCATCAGTGAGTCGGCTAGCGGGAGGAAGTCGGATACGCAGTATTTT